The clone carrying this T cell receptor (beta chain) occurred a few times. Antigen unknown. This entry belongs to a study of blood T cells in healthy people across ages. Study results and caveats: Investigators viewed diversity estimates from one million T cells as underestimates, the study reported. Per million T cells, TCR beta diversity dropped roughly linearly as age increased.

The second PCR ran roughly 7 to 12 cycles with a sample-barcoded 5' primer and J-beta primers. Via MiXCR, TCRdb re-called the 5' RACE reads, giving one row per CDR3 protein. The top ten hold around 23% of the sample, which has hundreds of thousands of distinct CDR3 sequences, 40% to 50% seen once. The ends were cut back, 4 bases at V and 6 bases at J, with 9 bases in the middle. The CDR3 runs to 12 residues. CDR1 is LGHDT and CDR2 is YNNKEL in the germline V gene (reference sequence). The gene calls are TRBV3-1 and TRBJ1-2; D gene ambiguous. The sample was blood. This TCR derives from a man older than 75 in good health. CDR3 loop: CASSPARNGYTF. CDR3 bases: TGTGCCAGCAGCCCCGCCAGGAATGGCTACACCTTC.